This is a list of T cell receptor beta chains from one sample in a study of cytomegalovirus exposure and HLA in healthy donors. The repertoire was sequenced with immunoSEQ multiplex PCR; TCRdb's copy has only in-frame clones and lacks some. The sample records about 200,000 clones, around 78% being singletons. The specimen was PBMCs. The receptors were gathered from a woman in her twenties or thirties in good health and CMV-seropositive. The CDR3 runs from the conserved cysteine through the conserved F or W. D genes are given only for firm matches. Clone size is shown for a subset of rows, as once, few, many or a class of expanded clone.

TGTGCCAGCTCTTCTGGGGGGGTCCAACCCTACGAGCAGTACTTC | CASSSGGVQPYEQYF | NA | TRBJ2-7 | TRBD2 | TRBV18
TGTGCCAGCAGATCCCCGTTGCGGGCAGAGACCCAGTACTTC | CASRSPLRAETQYF | NA | TRBJ2-5 | NA | TRBV6-6
TGTGCCAGCACCCTAGTGTCGGGACAGGGGTCTGGGGCCAACGTCCTGACTTTC | CASTLVSGQGSGANVLTF | NA | TRBJ2-6 | TRBD1 | TRBV7-6
TGTGCCAGCAGTGGGGCGGGTAGCGGGGGAGAGACCCAGTACTTC | CASSGAGSGGETQYF | NA | TRBJ2-5 | TRBD2 | TRBV6-5
TGTGCCTGGAGCGCGGGACAGAGCAATCAGCCCCAGCATTTT | CAWSAGQSNQPQHF | few | TRBJ1-5 | TRBD1 | TRBV30
TGCAGCGTAGGGTCGGGACAGTCATACGAGCAGTACTTC | CSVGSGQSYEQYF | NA | TRBJ2-7 | TRBD1 | TRBV29-1
TGTGCCAGCAGCTTAGAGGTAAGAGACAGGGGGCCTAATCAGCCCCAGCATTTT | CASSLEVRDRGPNQPQHF | NA | TRBJ1-5 | TRBD1 | TRBV7-2
TGTGCCTGGAGTGTTCGCTATAAGAGAACCAATGAGCAGTTCTTC | CAWSVRYKRTNEQFF | NA | TRBJ2-1 | NA | TRBV30
TGTGCCAGTAGTCAACAGACAGGGGCGATCTCCTACGAGCAGTACTTC | CASSQQTGAISYEQYF | NA | TRBJ2-7 | TRBD1 | TRBV19
TGTGCCTGGAATATTATCGGCACTGAAGCTTTCTTT | CAWNIIGTEAFF | NA | TRBJ1-1 | NA | TRBV30
TGTGCCAGCAGCCCCGACAGGACTAGCACAGATACGCAGTATTTT | CASSPDRTSTDTQYF | NA | TRBJ2-3 | NA | TRBV7-3
TGTGCCAGCAGCTTCACGAGGGAAAAACTGTTTTTT | CASSFTREKLFF | NA | TRBJ1-4 | NA | TRBV13
TGCGCCAGCAGCCATGAGGGACAGGGCCTGGGGGAGCAGTACTTC | CASSHEGQGLGEQYF | NA | TRBJ2-7 | TRBD1 | TRBV4-1
TGTGCTAGTGGTTTGAGCCCCACAGATACGCAGTATTTT | CASGLSPTDTQYF | NA | TRBJ2-3 | NA | TRBV12-5
TGCGCCAGCAGCCCCCGACAGGCTAACTATGGCTACACCTTC | CASSPRQANYGYTF | NA | TRBJ1-2 | NA | TRBV4-1
TGCGCCAGCACCTCGGACAGGGGGCCATACAATGAGCAGTTCTTC | CASTSDRGPYNEQFF | NA | TRBJ2-1 | TRBD1 | TRBV10-1
TGTGCCAGCAGCCAAGGACAGAAAAATAGCAATCAGCCCCAGCATTTT | CASSQGQKNSNQPQHF | NA | TRBJ1-5 | NA | TRBV4-2
TGTGCCAGCATGGTAGGGACTGTCTCCTACGAGCAGTACTTC | CASMVGTVSYEQYF | NA | TRBJ2-7 | NA | TRBV6-1
TGTGCCAGCAGTTTATGGGTGTTGGGGAGAGAAGGCTACACCTTC | CASSLWVLGREGYTF | once | TRBJ1-2 | NA | TRBV28
TGTGCCAGCAGTCCAACAGGGGCGGAGGGCTACACCTTC | CASSPTGAEGYTF | once | TRBJ1-2 | TRBD1 | TRBV28
TGCGCCAGCAGCATCTCCGGGACAGGGGGCCTCAATGAGCAGTTCTTC | CASSISGTGGLNEQFF | NA | TRBJ2-1 | TRBD1 | TRBV5-1
TGTGCCAGCATCGCAGGGTATAATTCACCCCTCCACTTT | CASIAGYNSPLHF | once | TRBJ1-6 | NA | TRBV6-1
TGTGCCAGCAGCTCCCCCTTTGCTAGCGGAGAGACCCAGTACTTC | CASSSPFASGETQYF | NA | TRBJ2-5 | TRBD2 | TRBV7-6
TGTGCCAGCAGCTTAGCCACACACACAGATACGCAGTATTTT | CASSLATHTDTQYF | NA | TRBJ2-3 | NA | TRBV7-9
TGTGCCAGCAGTCCCGGACAGGGTGCAACTAATGAAAAACTGTTTTTT | CASSPGQGATNEKLFF | NA | TRBJ1-4 | TRBD1 | TRBV27
TGTGCCAGCAGCTTGGTACTAGCGGGAGGGGTTGAGCAGTTCTTC | CASSLVLAGGVEQFF | NA | TRBJ2-1 | TRBD2 | TRBV7-9
TGTGCCAGCAGCTTGGAAGTTACGGCCTACGAGCAGTACTTC | CASSLEVTAYEQYF | NA | TRBJ2-7 | NA | TRBV5-4
TGTGCCAGCTCCTTAAAGCCGGGACAGGGGGCGAGGGATACGCAGTATTTT | CASSLKPGQGARDTQYF | NA | TRBJ2-3 | TRBD1 | TRBV18
TGCGCCAGCAGCTTTAGGACAGACTCCTACGAGCAGTACTTC | CASSFRTDSYEQYF | NA | TRBJ2-7 | NA | TRBV5-1
TGTGCCAGCAGTTCTCCCCAGACAGGGGATGAAGCTTTCTTT | CASSSPQTGDEAFF | NA | TRBJ1-1 | TRBD1 | TRBV28
TGTGCCAGCAGTAGGGGGCTCACTGAAGCTTTCTTT | CASSRGLTEAFF | NA | TRBJ1-1 | TRBD1 | TRBV6-1
TGTGCCAGCAGCTCTAGCGGGCCAATTGGCGGAAACACCATATATTTT | CASSSSGPIGGNTIYF | NA | TRBJ1-3 | NA | TRBV5-8
TGTGCCAGTTTTCGGGGAACAGGGAGAAATCAGCCCCAGCATTTT | CASFRGTGRNQPQHF | NA | TRBJ1-5 | NA | TRBV28
TGTGCCAGCTCACCCCAGGGCTATGAAGCTTTCTTT | CASSPQGYEAFF | NA | TRBJ1-1 | NA | TRBV18
TGTGCCAGCAATCCCTTGGGGCGAGGACAGCCCCAGCATTTT | CASNPLGRGQPQHF | NA | TRBJ1-5 | NA | TRBV27
TGTGCCAGCAGTTTTATCGGGGATCGCAATGAGCAGTTCTTC | CASSFIGDRNEQFF | once | TRBJ2-1 | NA | TRBV28
TGTGCCAGCAGCTCACAGAGTTATAGCAATCAGCCCCAGCATTTT | CASSSQSYSNQPQHF | NA | TRBJ1-5 | NA | TRBV5-4
TGTGCCAGCAGTCAGACAGGGGAGACTGCTTTCTTT | CASSQTGETAFF | NA | TRBJ1-1 | TRBD1 | TRBV2
TGTGCCAGCAGCATCAGCGGTTTTGTCGGGGAGCTGTTTTTT | CASSISGFVGELFF | NA | TRBJ2-2 | NA | TRBV6-4
TGTGCCAGCAGCCTGGAAGCGGGAGGGCCGAGAGATACGCAGTATTTT | CASSLEAGGPRDTQYF | NA | TRBJ2-3 | TRBD2 | TRBV9
TGTGCCAGCAGCCGCGTACTAGCGGGGGAGACCCAGTACTTC | CASSRVLAGETQYF | NA | TRBJ2-5 | TRBD2 | TRBV28
TGTGCCAGCAGCTTAGTACAGGTTTCCTTCTCTGGGGCCAACGGCCTGACTTTC | CASSLVQVSFSGANGLTF | NA | TRBJ2-6 | NA | TRBV7-8
TGTGCCAGCAGTTTACTATCTTCAGATACGCAGTATTTT | CASSLLSSDTQYF | NA | TRBJ2-3 | NA | TRBV27
TGTGCCAGCAGCCAGGACTGGATGGGTGAGCAGTTCTTC | CASSQDWMGEQFF | NA | TRBJ2-1 | NA | TRBV5-5
TGTGCCAGCAGTTCAGAAGGAGGGAATGGCTACACCTTC | CASSSEGGNGYTF | NA | TRBJ1-2 | NA | TRBV27
TGTGCCAGCAGCGTAGGGTGGGCCGGTAATGAGCAGTTCTTC | CASSVGWAGNEQFF | NA | TRBJ2-1 | NA | TRBV9
TGTGCCAGCAGCGTAGCCGGGACTAGCGTGTATGAGACCCAGTACTTC | CASSVAGTSVYETQYF | NA | TRBJ2-5 | TRBD2 | TRBV9
TGCGCCAGCAGCCAATGGGGAGGGACTGAAGCTTTCTTT | CASSQWGGTEAFF | once | TRBJ1-1 | NA | TRBV4-1
TGTGCCGCCAGGGGCGAGACCGGGGAGCTGTTTTTT | CAARGETGELFF | once | TRBJ2-2 | NA | TRBV2
TGTGCCTGTCGGGACAGGGGTTCCGAGACCCAGTACTTC | CACRDRGSETQYF | NA | TRBJ2-5 | TRBD1 | TRBV30
TGCGCCAGCAGCAGGGGACAGAACTATGGCTACACCTTC | CASSRGQNYGYTF | NA | TRBJ1-2 | TRBD1 | TRBV5-1
TGTGCCAGCAGCCCCGCCGGCACCGGGGAGCTGTTTTTT | CASSPAGTGELFF | NA | TRBJ2-2 | NA | TRBV11-2
TGTGCCAGCAGCTTAGGGGGCACTAACTATGGCTACACCTTC | CASSLGGTNYGYTF | NA | TRBJ1-2 | NA | TRBV7-2
TGTGCCAGCAGCACCAGGACAGGGATAATCGGGGAGCTGTTTTTT | CASSTRTGIIGELFF | NA | TRBJ2-2 | TRBD1 | TRBV7-8
TGTGCCGGCAGCTTGGGGCGGACTAGTAGCGATGAGCAGTTCTTC | CAGSLGRTSSDEQFF | once | TRBJ2-1 | TRBD2 | TRBV5-4
TGTGCCAGCAGTCTTGGACAGTCCTACGAGCAGTACTTC | CASSLGQSYEQYF | few | TRBJ2-7 | NA | TRBV6-6